Below are 12 T cell receptor beta chains sequenced from a single sample in a study of shared clonotypes between healthy human individuals. Profiled with immunoSEQ multiplex PCR; TCRdb holds only in-frame clones, not every one. Here the sample spans a few million clones, 85% to 95% being singletons. The naive CD8 population came from CD45RO-negative cells selected for CCR7, without terminally differentiated effector memory CD45RA+ cells. The sequenced sample consisted of naive CD8+ T cells from PBMCs. The source of these receptors is a young man in good health. Some clones in this sample may be carry-over from other donors' samples.

The gene calls are TRBV28 and TRBJ2-5, with 7 bases identical to TRBD1. The end of the DNA is better explained by TRBJ2-7, so the J call may be wrong. Germline CDR1 and CDR2: MDHEN and SYDVKM. The CDR3 consists of 13 residues. DNA for the CDR3: TGTGCCAGCAGCTGGGACAGCTCCTACGAGCAGTACTTC. Amino acids: CASSWDSSYEQYF.

In DNA, the CDR3 is TGCGCCAGCAGCCATATTCTCACGGGACAGGGTGGGGAGACCCAGTACTTC. Translation gives CASSHILTGQGGETQYF. The chain employs TRBV4-1 and TRBJ2-5; 9 bases match TRBD1. The junction had 13 bases not matched to a gene; V was cut back by 3 bases and J by 5 bases. CDR1 is MGHRA and CDR2 is YSYEKL in the germline V gene. This CDR3 has 17 amino acids.

V and J are TRBV7-9 and TRBJ2-1; 8 bases align to TRBD2. The CDR3 spans 15 residues. The germline CDR1 and CDR2 sequences are SEHNR and FQNEAQ (reference sequence). V was clipped by 6 bases and J by 8 bases; unmatched bases: 12. For the CDR3, the DNA is TGTGCCAGCAGTTTTCTAGCGGGCCTTACGGATGAGCAGTTCTTC. Translation gives CASSFLAGLTDEQFF.

The chain employs TRBV7-9 and TRBJ2-3; the D gene is possibly TRBD1 (7 bases). V dropped 5 bases and J dropped 4 bases, with 22 bases sitting between them. The CDR3 has 17 amino acids. CDR1 and CDR2 (germline): SEHNR, FQNEAQ (reference sequence). The CDR3 DNA follows: TGTGCCAGCAGCAAACCAGGGGGGACTCACGGTCCAGATACGCAGTATTTT. It yields the protein CASSKPGGTHGPDTQYF.

This chain uses TRBV2 with TRBJ1-2; D ambiguous. The ends were cut back, 1 base at V and 8 bases at J, with 11 bases in the middle. Looked up from germline, CDR1 is SNHLY and CDR2 is FYNNEI. This CDR3 is built from 13 residues. The CDR3 loop reads CASSEVGAVGYTF. DNA of the CDR3: TGTGCCAGCAGTGAAGTAGGTGCTGTAGGCTACACCTTC.

As DNA, the CDR3 is TGTGCCAGCAGCGTAGGGGGGCTAGCGGCCCCCTGGGAGCAGTACTTC. Protein: CASSVGGLAAPWEQYF. The chain employs TRBV9 and TRBJ2-7; a weak D match, TRBD2 (7 bases). CDR1 and CDR2 from the germline V gene are SGDLS and YYNGEE. Trimming cost V 0 bases and J 7 bases, with 20 bases left between them. The CDR3 has 16 residues.

The rearrangement uses TRBV27 and TRBJ1-5; TRBD1 matches 8 bases. Germline V gives CDR1 MNHEY, CDR2 SMNVEV (reference sequence). V lost 5 bases, J lost 0 bases, and 15 bases stayed unmatched. This CDR3 contains 19 residues. The CDR3 protein is CASSPYPYLTGDSNQPQHF. Here the CDR3 DNA reads TGTGCCAGCAGTCCCTATCCCTACCTGACAGGGGATAGCAATCAGCCCCAGCATTTT.

The rearrangement links TRBV19 to TRBJ1-2; D is unclear. Germline V gene lookup returns CDR1 LNHDA and CDR2 SQIVND (reference sequence). V gave up 3 bases and J gave up 1 base, with 6 bases separating them. This CDR3 spans 13 amino acids. In DNA form, the CDR3 reads TGTGCCAGTAGTATCACCCATAACTATGGCTACACCTTC. This codes for CASSITHNYGYTF. Looking up the rest from reference TRBV19 and TRBJ1-2 gives the full variable domain: DGGITQSPKYLFRKEGQNVTLSCEQNLNHDAMYWYRQDPGQGLRLIYYSQIVNDFQKGDIAEGYSVSREKKESFPLTVTSAQKNPTAFYLCASSITHNYGYTFGSGTRLTVV.

The V gene is TRBV30, the J gene TRBJ1-2; 8 nucleotides align to TRBD1. Germline V CDR1 and CDR2: GTSNPN, SVGIG (reference sequence). After removal of 5 bases from V and 6 bases from J, the junction contained 14 bases not matched to a gene. The CDR3 totals 15 residues. The CDR3: CAWEPGTGQPDGYTF. The CDR3 DNA reads as TGTGCCTGGGAACCTGGGACAGGCCAGCCCGATGGCTACACCTTC.

The chain carries TRBV27 and TRBJ2-2; D is ambiguous. Germline values: CDR1 MNHEY, CDR2 SMNVEV (reference sequence). Trimming shortened V by 2 bases and J by 7 bases, and 5 bases separated the two germline ends. This CDR3 region has 12 residues. CDR3 nucleotide sequence: TGTGCCAGCAGTTTAGGGCACGGGGAGCTGTTTTTT. This gives the protein CASSLGHGELFF.

Worth noting for this clone: The limits of the CDR3 on the DNA are not certain, so only TCRdb's listed CDR3 is given. The rearrangement links TRBV7-2 to TRBJ2-7; the table's D call of TRBD2 was not tested on the DNA. Germline assignment: CDR1 SGHTA and CDR2 FQGNSA. The CDR3 adds up to 15 amino acids, both ends counted. The CDR3 sequence is CASSTEVASGTRSGF.

This clone was seen once. The chain has TRBV5-5 and TRBJ1-1; D not resolved. This CDR3 region has 12 residues. Per the germline V gene, CDR1 is SGHKS and CDR2 is YYEKEE (reference sequence). Between the trimmed V and J ends, which lost 1 base and 3 bases, there was a span of 4 bases. The CDR3 DNA is TGTGCCAGCAGCTTGTTCGACACTGAAGCTTTCTTT. Its protein is CASSLFDTEAFF.